This T cell receptor beta chain appears in the sequencing data of a study of T-cell memory formation after mild COVID-19. Study conclusions and caveats: Balance between CD4 and CD8 was seen in clones contracting day 15 to 85, and a CD4+ lean was seen in later expanders. The pre-infection memory compartment contained some responding clones, suggesting cross-reactive memory joined.

Turning to this clonotype: No antigen is known for it.

The V end lost 3 bases, the J end lost 5 bases, and 14 bases lay between the germline ends. Per the germline V gene, CDR1 is SGHKS and CDR2 is YYEKEE (reference sequence). The CDR3 covers 14 residues. From the 5' RACE reads, TCRdb called clonotypes with MiXCR, one entry per CDR3 protein. The sample has about 45,000 distinct CDR3 sequences; 7.3% are singletons. Sample: PBMCs or a T cell subset sorted from them (not recorded which). This TCR derives from a man between 18 and 29 years old who had mild COVID-19 (a few samples of this study predate the infection). Cell type and time point are not known. The chain joins TRBV5-5 to TRBJ1-1; possible D gene TRBD1, 5 bases. This chain's CDR3 is CASSSQGRGTEAFF. The CDR3 DNA is TGTGCCAGCAGCTCCCAGGGTCGGGGGACTGAAGCTTTCTTT.